This TCR beta chain came from a study of cytomegalovirus exposure and HLA in healthy donors (dated by TCRdb to about 2017). Some background on the complete study: According to an earlier analysis of a few hundred of the donors, some 180 million T cells yielded some 110 million unique TCR beta sequences and 276 Gb of sequence data. Among 300 to 500 genotyped donors of the cohort, an average of around 250,000 unique TCR beta nucleotide sequences was sequenced per donor, of which about 19% were non-productive. The study aimed to test whether signatures of past pathogen exposure could be identified by cataloging public T cell receptors. To study patterns of TCR occurrence, a later analysis re-analyzed previously published TCR beta repertoires from just over 650 donors and added high-resolution HLA genotyping. Along with the roughly 670-subject first cohort, a separate validation cohort of about 110 different subjects was used. Both class I and class II loci were covered by HLA typing, at four-digit resolution. The study profiled the T cell repertoires of fewer than 850 subjects by immunosequencing and related them to cytomegalovirus serostatus. Approximately 300 gigabases of sequencing data and around 87 million unique TCR sequences were included in an early release covering about 700 HLA-typed donors. Alongside the repertoire data, information on donor age, sex, ethnicity and CMV serostatus was compiled. Rather than drawing on any new phenotypic data, the later analysis identified candidate immune exposures from TCR beta sequences and the way those sequences occurred across donors. A later genetic analysis took genome-wide SNP genotypes for about 55% of the 666 donors and used that subset as a discovery cohort. Every repertoire in the discovery cohort had been generated on one and the same sequencing platform. Among the roughly 410 genotyped donors, around 81% belonged to the genetic ancestry cluster associated with self-reported Caucasian donors. To predict cytomegalovirus infection status, the study combined high-throughput TCR immunosequencing, statistical association of individual TCRs with disease status, and machine learning. To decide whether each TCR beta V gene segment behaved as functional or pseudogenic, an earlier analysis of some 570 of the donors relied on high-throughput TCR beta sequencing. Four or five DR-DQ haplotypes were handled as single units for association and clustering, since linkage in the cohort was strong. Typing coverage varied by locus: about 629-630 donors for A, B, C, DRB1 and DQB1; more than 500 for DQA1; around 610 for DPA1; approximately 470 for DPB1. Study-wide conclusions, independent of this receptor: In a later analysis, the rate of TCR association differed among HLA loci, with DRB1 alleles having the most associated TCRs and HLA-C alleles having the fewest. A further reported finding was that TCR beta sequences accurately predicted the HLA-A and HLA-B alleles for most subjects in the first cohort. Some IMGT-functional V segments, including TRBV6-2 and TRBV6-3, could not be distinguished by the 87-base-pair reads and were therefore excluded. Immune exposure information for the cohort was limited to CMV serostatus. In a later genetic analysis, fewer N-insertions in productive TCRs were reported among donors in an Asian-associated ancestry cluster than the 666-donor mean. The authors suggested that the approach could potentially be generalized to other disease states and immunological phenotypes. The study gave a list of about 150 TCR beta chains associated with cytomegalovirus. In an earlier analysis of 587 of the donors, most TCR beta V segments appeared in productive rearrangements about 87% or about 30% of the time, broadly matching IMGT annotations. According to a later analysis, parvovirus B19, influenza, CMV and Epstein-Barr virus appeared linked to several top co-occurrence clusters. The presence/absence analyses assumed that sequencing depth was roughly uniform across donors, and that assumption may not be true. A later analysis found that HLA-associated TCR beta chains were more clonally expanded and had lower generation probabilities than equally common non-associated chains. A later genetic analysis associated a missense DCLRE1C variant with V-gene and J-gene trimming of TCR beta chains, and an independent cohort replicated the association. Because HLA typing was missing for some donors at each locus, association tests included only the typed subset. Because counts were too low, roughly 18 rarely observed V segments, including chromosome 9 orphons, were left out of the earlier analysis of approximately 500 of the donors. Correlated functional status among segregating V segments might reflect linkage disequilibrium, but an unknown experimental factor could not be ruled out. While some public TCRs were present in many individuals, most TCR sequences turned up only very rarely across donors. The sequencing pipeline was judged likely to have produced a cluster of highly shared sequence variants as a technical artifact. This cohort had only TCR beta chains sequenced, and the lack of alpha or paired-chain data limited which features could be detected. In vitro tests confirmed that three of the cytomegalovirus-associated TCR beta chains recognize cytomegalovirus antigens. According to a later analysis, most CMV-associated TCR beta chains appeared to be HLA-restricted, and the HLA associations seemed to be driven largely by CMV exposure. Specific HLA alleles were associated with around 18,000 TCR beta sequences at a false discovery rate of 0.05 in a later analysis. Cytomegalovirus status was reported to be diagnosed by the classifier with high specificity and sensitivity in both the original and validation cohorts. Assigning TCR associations to individual alleles was difficult when HLA alleles, especially DR and DQ, strongly co-occurred.

The V and J ends are trimmed by 5 bases and 0 bases, leaving 14 bases between them. Taken from the germline V gene, the CDR1 and CDR2 loops are SGHAT and FQNNGV. Spanning cysteine to phenylalanine, the CDR3 consists of 16 amino acids. The only DNA kept is the CDR3, 48 bases in frame from the first base. The library was prepared using the immunoSEQ multiplex PCR assay. The multiplex PCR relied on a mix of 60 forward primers for TCR Vbeta segments and 13 reverse primers for TCR Jbeta segments. The CDR3 region of rearranged TCR beta genes was amplified from genomic DNA by a multiplex PCR assay. The amplified TCR beta libraries were sequenced on the Illumina HiSeq System as 87-base-pair reads. The study's processing was this. Across the roughly 670 repertoires, a later analysis counted approximately 75 million unique TCR beta chains, around 10 million of which were shared by at least two donors. Raw reads were error-corrected and collapsed into unique sequences with a nearest-neighbor algorithm that merged closely related sequences to remove PCR and sequencing errors. Alignment of CDR3 sequences to IMGT reference sequences was used to assign V, D and J gene segments. For a sequence to be retained, a match of at least six nucleotides to both a V gene segment and a J gene segment was required. A rearrangement was called productive if the CDR3 had no stop codons and remained in frame with V and J, and every other rearrangement was called non-productive. CDR3 was defined according to IMGT convention as the region running from the second conserved V-encoded cysteine to the conserved J-encoded phenylalanine. In an earlier analysis of 587 of the donors, sequences lacking an unambiguous match to a single V gene segment were excluded. An earlier analysis of approximately 590 of the donors called V segments functional above 56.7% productive rearrangements and segregating when the between-donor standard deviation exceeded 5%. To diagnose cytomegalovirus status from the catalog of TCR beta chain sequences, a statistical classification framework was built. V and J gene assignment, in a later analysis, came from comparing TCR nucleotide sequences with IMGT/GENE-DB human TR gene sequences. A later analysis assigned CDR3 sequences and most-parsimonious VDJ recombination scenarios with the TCRdist pipeline. In a later analysis, every TCR beta chain was defined by the combination of its CDR3 amino acid sequence and its V-gene family, and reads without a unique V-gene family were dropped. In a later analysis, 450 to 600 highly shared, low-generation-probability nucleotide sequences were removed to address suspected cross-contamination and a sequencing artifact. For each public chain, a later analysis derived a clonal expansion index from normalized ranks of inferred template counts within each repertoire. A later analysis computed generation probabilities with a VDJ recombination model fitted to out-of-frame rearrangements, and checked the results against IGoR. A later analysis scored TCR-TCR, TCR-HLA and TCR-CMV co-occurrence with hypergeometric tests, applying a repertoire-size bias correction to TCR pairs. In a later analysis, false discovery rates were estimated by permuting HLA or CMV assignments 20 times. In a later analysis, co-occurring TCRs were grouped with DBSCAN, and TCRdist sequence similarity was added when clustering was performed within HLA-allele-positive subsets. Co-occurrence clustering excluded repertoires with fewer than 30,000 or more than 120,000 public chains, plus five with anomalous nucleotide sharing. TCRdb took over this immuneACCESS table, retaining in-frame rearrangements with V and J assigned. Such tables are incomplete; in checked studies, under half of the missing clones stem from an unresolved V gene, and the remainder is unexplained. The V and J calls and clone size are taken from that table; D and trimming were inferred from the DNA. In all, the sample holds about 180,000 clones, and under 85% of those were seen once. The ten largest account for about 2.5% of the sample.

The cohort was made up of 666 healthy bone marrow donors. At the time of sampling, every cohort member was nominally healthy, though immune exposures that went unrecorded were likely present. Of the 650 to 700 cohort members, 250 to 300 had positive CMV serostatus and 350 to 450 had negative CMV serostatus, and CMV serostatus was not recorded for the donor. A peripheral blood sample was collected from each donor, and TCR beta sequencing was performed on peripheral blood mononuclear cells. Genomic DNA was extracted from the blood cell samples with the Qiagen DNeasy Blood Extraction Kit. A word on this clone: The antigen it recognizes is unknown. Base qualities are missing; no much larger clone stands one base away.

The chain is assembled from TRBV11-2 and TRBJ1-3; the D gene is unclear. The TCR comes from a human donor in good health. Sequenced: PBMCs. Here the CDR3 is given as CASSRTFGHSGNTIYF. The DNA sequence is as follows: TGTGCCAGCAGCCGAACCTTTGGCCACTCTGGAAACACCATATATTTT.